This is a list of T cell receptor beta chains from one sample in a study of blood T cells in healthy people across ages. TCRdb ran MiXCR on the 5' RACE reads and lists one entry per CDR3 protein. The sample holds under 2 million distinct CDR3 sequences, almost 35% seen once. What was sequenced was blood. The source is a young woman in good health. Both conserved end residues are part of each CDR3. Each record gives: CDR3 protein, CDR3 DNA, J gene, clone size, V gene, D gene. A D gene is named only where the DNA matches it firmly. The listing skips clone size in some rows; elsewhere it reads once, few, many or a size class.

CDR3 protein: CASSPGMRGGQETQYF; CDR3 DNA: TGTGCCAGCAGCCCTGGTATGAGGGGGGGCCAAGAGACCCAGTACTTC; J gene: TRBJ2-5; clone size: few; V gene: TRBV9; D gene: NA
CDR3 protein: CAWSDVNTEAFF; CDR3 DNA: TGTGCCTGGAGTGATGTAAACACTGAAGCTTTCTTT; J gene: TRBJ1-1; clone size: few; V gene: TRBV30; D gene: NA
CDR3 protein: CASSLWAANEQYF; CDR3 DNA: TGTGCCAGCAGCTTATGGGCGGCTAACGAGCAGTACTTC; J gene: TRBJ2-7; clone size: few; V gene: TRBV7-2; D gene: NA
CDR3 protein: CSARVDPSNQPQHF; CDR3 DNA: TGCAGTGCTAGAGTCGATCCGAGCAATCAGCCCCAGCATTTT; J gene: TRBJ1-5; clone size: few; V gene: TRBV20-1; D gene: NA
CDR3 protein: CASSKRKGEGGRENIQYF; CDR3 DNA: TGTGCCAGCAGCAAAAGGAAAGGAGAAGGGGGTCGGGAAAACATTCAGTACTTC; J gene: TRBJ2-4; clone size: NA; V gene: TRBV21-1; D gene: NA
CDR3 protein: CSVDMSGLGIFNYGYTF; CDR3 DNA: TGCAGCGTTGATATGTCGGGCCTCGGGATTTTTAACTATGGCTACACCTTC; J gene: TRBJ1-2; clone size: few; V gene: TRBV29-1; D gene: NA
CDR3 protein: CSARAESDQPQHF; CDR3 DNA: TGCAGTGCTAGAGCCGAATCCGATCAGCCCCAGCATTTT; J gene: TRBJ1-5; clone size: NA; V gene: TRBV20-1; D gene: NA
CDR3 protein: CSARAIDRGWGETQYF; CDR3 DNA: TGCAGTGCTAGAGCTATAGACAGGGGGTGGGGAGAGACCCAGTACTTC; J gene: TRBJ2-5; clone size: NA; V gene: TRBV20-1; D gene: TRBD1
CDR3 protein: CASSREDRALANVLTF; CDR3 DNA: TGCGCCAGCAGCCGAGAGGACAGGGCATTAGCCAACGTCCTGACTTTC; J gene: TRBJ2-6; clone size: few; V gene: TRBV5-1; D gene: TRBD1
CDR3 protein: CASSFRWASGRASYNEQFF; CDR3 DNA: TGTGCCAGCAGCTTTAGGTGGGCTAGCGGGAGGGCCTCCTACAATGAGCAGTTCTTC; J gene: TRBJ2-1; clone size: NA; V gene: TRBV7-8; D gene: TRBD2
CDR3 protein: CASSLAVRGTDTQYF; CDR3 DNA: TGTGCCAGCAGCTTGGCTGTCAGAGGCACAGATACGCAGTATTTT; J gene: TRBJ2-3; clone size: few; V gene: TRBV7-2; D gene: NA
CDR3 protein: CASSQLTRGTSGRNTQYF; CDR3 DNA: TGTGCCAGCAGCCAACTTACCCGAGGGACTAGCGGGAGAAATACGCAGTATTTT; J gene: TRBJ2-3; clone size: NA; V gene: TRBV4-2; D gene: TRBD2
CDR3 protein: CASSDGTSGSRGSDTQYF; CDR3 DNA: TGTGCCAGCAGCGACGGGACTAGCGGGAGTCGAGGGAGTGATACGCAGTATTTT; J gene: TRBJ2-3; clone size: NA; V gene: TRBV7-3; D gene: TRBD2
CDR3 protein: CASSLSRDGEQYF; CDR3 DNA: TGTGCCAGCAGCCTTAGTCGGGACGGCGAGCAGTACTTC; J gene: TRBJ2-7; clone size: NA; V gene: TRBV7-3; D gene: NA
CDR3 protein: CAWSVLDTDTQYF; CDR3 DNA: TGTGCCTGGAGTGTACTCGACACAGATACGCAGTATTTT; J gene: TRBJ2-3; clone size: few; V gene: TRBV30; D gene: NA
CDR3 protein: CASSLLGQGLMNTEAFF; CDR3 DNA: TGTGCCAGCAGTCTTCTGGGACAGGGTTTGATGAACACTGAAGCTTTCTTT; J gene: TRBJ1-1; clone size: NA; V gene: TRBV28; D gene: TRBD1
CDR3 protein: CSARQIYGYTF; CDR3 DNA: TGCAGTGCTAGACAGATCTATGGCTACACCTTC; J gene: TRBJ1-2; clone size: few; V gene: TRBV20-1; D gene: NA
CDR3 protein: CASNPQQAGANVLTF; CDR3 DNA: TGCGCCAGCAATCCACAGCAGGCTGGGGCCAACGTCCTGACTTTC; J gene: TRBJ2-6; clone size: NA; V gene: TRBV4-1; D gene: NA
CDR3 protein: CASRSLGQGADQPQHF; CDR3 DNA: TGTGCCAGCAGATCTCTGGGACAGGGGGCGGATCAGCCCCAGCATTTT; J gene: TRBJ1-5; clone size: NA; V gene: TRBV28; D gene: TRBD1
CDR3 protein: CSALQGMSNQPQHF; CDR3 DNA: TGCAGTGCCCTACAGGGAATGAGCAATCAGCCCCAGCATTTT; J gene: TRBJ1-5; clone size: few; V gene: TRBV20-1; D gene: NA
CDR3 protein: CASSGTGVKPLKKLFF; CDR3 DNA: TGTGCCAGCAGCGGGACAGGCGTAAAGCCATTGAAAAAACTGTTTTTT; J gene: TRBJ1-4; clone size: NA; V gene: TRBV7-2; D gene: TRBD1
CDR3 protein: CASRRTANEQYF; CDR3 DNA: TGTGCCAGCAGACGGACAGCTAATGAGCAGTACTTC; J gene: TRBJ2-5; clone size: NA; V gene: TRBV2; D gene: NA
CDR3 protein: CASSFRYSNQPQHF; CDR3 DNA: TGTGCCAGCAGTTTCCGCTATAGCAATCAGCCCCAGCATTTT; J gene: TRBJ1-5; clone size: NA; V gene: TRBV28; D gene: NA
CDR3 protein: CSVGGGDEQFF; CDR3 DNA: TGCAGCGTTGGGGGGGGGGATGAGCAGTTCTTC; J gene: TRBJ2-1; clone size: many; V gene: TRBV29-1; D gene: TRBD2
CDR3 protein: CASSLEVYYGYTF; CDR3 DNA: TGTGCCAGCAGCTTGGAGGTGTACTATGGCTACACCTTC; J gene: TRBJ1-2; clone size: NA; V gene: TRBV7-9; D gene: NA
CDR3 protein: CASSPLAGGGHEQYF; CDR3 DNA: TGTGCCAGCAGCCCTCTAGCGGGAGGGGGCCACGAGCAGTACTTC; J gene: TRBJ2-7; clone size: NA; V gene: TRBV3-1; D gene: TRBD2
CDR3 protein: CASSPGTGANGYTF; CDR3 DNA: TGTGCCAGCAGCCCCGGGACAGGGGCGAATGGCTACACCTTC; J gene: TRBJ1-2; clone size: NA; V gene: TRBV13; D gene: TRBD1
CDR3 protein: CASSREIANVLTF; CDR3 DNA: TGTGCCAGCAGCAGGGAGATAGCCAACGTCCTGACTTTC; J gene: TRBJ2-6; clone size: once; V gene: TRBV7-9; D gene: NA
CDR3 protein: CASSSDDPLTNYGYTF; CDR3 DNA: TGTGCCAGCAGCTCCGATGACCCTTTGACTAACTATGGCTACACCTTC; J gene: TRBJ1-2; clone size: NA; V gene: TRBV13; D gene: NA
CDR3 protein: CASSQDRSAGVFDERFF; CDR3 DNA: TGCGCCAGCAGCCAAGATAGGTCCGCGGGAGTATTCGATGAGCGGTTCTTC; J gene: TRBJ2-1; clone size: NA; V gene: TRBV4-1; D gene: TRBD2
CDR3 protein: CASSLHLPRGGHNEQFF; CDR3 DNA: TGCGCCAGCAGCCTCCACCTCCCCCGGGGGGGCCATAATGAGCAGTTCTTC; J gene: TRBJ2-1; clone size: NA; V gene: TRBV4-1; D gene: TRBD2